This TCR beta chain was observed in a study of T cell responses to AZD1222 COVID-19 vaccine. The CDR3 is 16 residues long. The germline CDR1 and CDR2 sequences are KGHSH and LQKENI. V lost 2 bases and J 0 bases, leaving 10 bases between the germline ends. The repertoire was sequenced with immunoSEQ multiplex PCR; TCRdb's copy has only in-frame clones and lacks some. This sample yields approximately 140,000 clones, of which over 75% are seen a single time; approximately 3% belongs to the top ten. This chain uses TRBV18 with TRBJ1-4; D gene ambiguous. The material was peripheral blood, obtained 28 days after the second AZD1222 dose. The TCR sequence derives from an adult who received the AZD1222 COVID-19 vaccine. CDR3 amino acids: CASSPSQTPTNEKLFF. The CDR3 coding sequence is TGTGCCAGCTCACCATCCCAGACCCCAACTAATGAAAAACTGTTTTTT. The variable domain in full, completed from reference TRBV18 and TRBJ1-4, reads NAGVMQNPRHLVRRRGQEARLRCSPMKGHSHVYWYRQLPEEGLKFMVYLQKENIIDESGMPKERFSAEFPKEGPSILRIQQVVRGDSAAYFCASSPSQTPTNEKLFFGSGTQLSVL.